This TCR beta chain was documented in a study of blood T cell repertoires in COVID-19. The method was immunoSEQ multiplex PCR; TCRdb's version includes in-frame clones alone and lacks a portion of them. The table records a few hundred thousand clones, around 91% of them present only once. This clone occurred once. Clinical histories supplied by participants themselves formed the basis of cohort assignment. Germline CDR1 and CDR2: SGHTA and FQGTGA. This CDR3 region has 15 residues. V trimming: 5 bases; J trimming: 4 bases; junction bases outside the gene matches: 5. This chain uses TRBV7-3 with TRBJ2-1; 10 positions match TRBD2. The receptor comes from a man aged 18 to 29 who had recovered from COVID-19. Sequencing was done on a sample of PBMCs or T cells enriched from blood (not recorded which). The CDR3 DNA follows: TGTGCCAGCAGCACTAGCGGGACGGTATACAATGAGCAGTTCTTC. Translating gives CASSTSGTVYNEQFF.